What follows are 17 T cell receptor beta chains derived from one specimen sequenced in a study of cytomegalovirus exposure and HLA in healthy donors (dated by TCRdb to 2017 to 2019). The receptor library was made with the immunoSEQ multiplex PCR assay. A mixture of 60 forward primers for TCR Vbeta segments and 13 reverse primers for TCR Jbeta segments was used in the multiplex PCR. Sourced from immuneACCESS, this table was stored by TCRdb with only in-frame sequences that have V and J called. A share of the clones is absent; for the studies checked, an unresolved V gene accounts for under half, and the remainder has no known explanation. A total of approximately 130,000 clones appear in this sample, around 79% of them only once. Together, the top ten hold about 1.4% of the sample. Sequencing used PBMCs. The receptors were sampled from a woman aged 35 to 49 in good health and CMV-seronegative.

V usage is TRBV6-6 and J usage is TRBJ2-7; 10 bases match TRBD2. The CDR3 spans 15 residues. J gave up 0 bases and V 7 bases, and 6 bases lay outside the gene matches. Germline V gene data show CDR1 as MNHNY and CDR2 as SVGAGI (reference sequence). The CDR3 nucleotides read TGTGCCAGCAACATAGCGGGGGGTGTCTCCTACGAGCAGTACTTC. This translates into CASNIAGGVSYEQYF.

This CDR3 is CASSLVSPFQETQYF. The CDR3, as DNA: TGTGCCAGCAGCTTAGTTAGCCCTTTCCAAGAGACCCAGTACTTC. The chain is built from TRBV7-9 and TRBJ2-5; the D is unclear. CDR1 and CDR2 from the germline V gene are SEHNR and FQNEAQ (reference sequence). V dropped 1 base and J dropped 1 base, with 10 bases sitting between them. This CDR3 is 15 amino acids long. Complete variable domain (other parts from reference TRBV7-9 and TRBJ2-5): DTGVSQNPRHKITKRGQNVTFRCDPISEHNRLYWYRQTLGQGPEFLTYFQNEAQLEKSRLLSDRFSAERPKGSFSTLEIQRTEQGDSAMYLCASSLVSPFQETQYFGPGTRLLVL.

The chain couples TRBV5-4 to TRBJ1-2; unclear D gene. The germline gives CDR1 SGHNT, CDR2 YYREEE (reference sequence). Trimming removed 0 bases from V and 4 bases from J, with 10 bases in between. The CDR3 is made up of 14 amino acids. CDR3 sequence: CASSLGLMSYGYTF. As DNA, the CDR3 is TGTGCCAGCAGCTTGGGTCTCATGAGCTATGGCTACACCTTC.

The chain joins TRBV19 to TRBJ1-6; maybe TRBD1 (5 bases). From germline, CDR1 is LNHDA and CDR2 SQIVND (reference sequence). CDR3 length equals 16 residues. V dropped 0 bases and J dropped 9 bases, with 15 bases sitting between them. CDR3 in amino acids: CASSIDRGDTSSPLHF. The CDR3 region has the DNA TGTGCCAGTAGTATAGATCGGGGGGATACAAGTTCACCCCTCCACTTT.

This clone was observed once. The chain links TRBV20-1 to TRBJ2-5; D not resolved. Trimming left V 2 bases short and J 5 bases short, with 6 bases between. The germline V gene encodes CDR1 DFQATT and CDR2 SNEGSKA (reference sequence). CDR3 length: 11 amino acids. DNA of the CDR3: TGCAGTGCTAGACCCCGGGAGACCCAGTACTTC. Encoded protein: CSARPRETQYF.

The chain employs TRBV10-3 and TRBJ2-1, with TRBD2 identical over 10 bases. Trimming took 4 bases from V and 7 from J; bases not matched to a gene: 1. This CDR3 is built from 13 residues. CDR1 ENHRY and CDR2 SYGVKD come from the germline V gene. The CDR3 sequence: CAISAGLANEQFF. As DNA, the CDR3 is TGTGCCATCAGTGCGGGACTAGCGAATGAGCAGTTCTTC.

This chain uses TRBV5-1 with TRBJ1-1; D is possibly TRBD1 (6 bases). The V gene lost 6 bases and the J gene lost 4 bases, with 16 bases spanning the gap. Germline CDR1 reads SGHRS; CDR2 reads YFSETQ. This CDR3 contains 14 residues. CDR3 nucleotide sequence: TGCGCCAGCACCGAGGGAGGGGGATTCACTGAAGCTTTCTTT. Its translation is CASTEGGGFTEAFF.

The V call is TRBV27, the J call TRBJ2-5; 7 bases fit TRBD2. The V gene end was trimmed by 10 bases and the J gene end by 7 bases; junction bases not matched to a gene: 21. The CDR3 sequence is 16 residues long. The germline CDR1 and CDR2 sequences are MNHEY and SMNVEV (reference sequence). DNA of the CDR3: TGTGCCACCTCCACCACATCTAGCGGCCATGGGGGGACCCAGTACTTC. Translation: CATSTTSSGHGGTQYF.

The rearrangement links TRBV6-5 to TRBJ1-1; D is possibly TRBD1 (6 bases). Trimming removed 7 bases at V and 4 bases at J, with 19 bases between. CDR3 size: 15 residues. The germline V gene encodes CDR1 MNHEY and CDR2 SVGAGI. In nucleotides, the CDR3 is TGTGCCAGCACCCAAGGGGGTGGAACGGGCACTGAAGCTTTCTTT. It yields the protein CASTQGGGTGTEAFF.

The chain carries TRBV18 and TRBJ1-4; 11 bases are shared with TRBD1. CDR1 and CDR2 from the germline V gene are KGHSH and LQKENI. After removal of 2 bases from V and 13 bases from J, the junction contained 6 bases not matched to a gene. CDR3 size: 14 residues. CDR3 amino acids: CASSPGTGGGLLFF. The DNA for the CDR3 is TGTGCCAGCTCACCAGGGACAGGGGGAGGTCTACTGTTTTTT.

This chain links TRBV27 with TRBJ1-5; D is possibly TRBD1 (5 bases). V lost 2 bases to trimming and J lost 4 bases, with 15 bases between them. The germline V gene encodes CDR1 MNHEY and CDR2 SMNVEV (reference sequence). CDR3 length equals 16 residues. This chain's CDR3 is CASSLHALQANQPQHF. CDR3 sequence (DNA): TGTGCCAGCAGTTTACACGCATTACAGGCGAATCAGCCCCAGCATTTT.

The V and J genes are TRBV19 and TRBJ1-1, with 9 bases identical to TRBD1. V gave up 3 bases and J gave up 9 bases; unmatched junction bases: 5. Looked up from germline, CDR1 is LNHDA and CDR2 is SQIVND (reference sequence). This CDR3 is 13 amino acids long. The CDR3 reads CASSITGTGKAFF. CDR3 in DNA: TGTGCCAGTAGTATTACGGGGACAGGGAAAGCTTTCTTT.

This chain links TRBV30 with TRBJ2-3, with 13 bases lining up with TRBD2. This CDR3 contains 12 residues. CDR1 is GTSNPN and CDR2 is SVGIG in the germline V gene (reference sequence). With 5 bases clipped from V and 9 bases from J, the junction kept 2 bases outside the gene matches. The chain's CDR3 is CAWRTSGGTQYF. The DNA of the CDR3 is TGTGCCTGGCGGACTAGCGGGGGCACGCAGTATTTT.

The V and J genes are TRBV19 and TRBJ2-3; D possibly corresponds to TRBD2 (6 bases). V was trimmed by 10 bases and J by 2 bases, leaving 13 bases between them. Per the germline V gene, CDR1 is LNHDA and CDR2 is SQIVND (reference sequence). The CDR3 totals 13 residues. CDR3 DNA: TGTGCCACCAGGCGGGGTCACACAGATACGCAGTATTTT. This translates into CATRRGHTDTQYF.

The gene calls are TRBV4-3 and TRBJ2-2, with TRBD1 matching over 8 bases. The V segment lost 0 bases and the J segment 4 bases; nucleotides outside the gene matches: 10. CDR3 length equals 18 residues. The germline V gene has CDR1 LGHNA and CDR2 YSLEER. The CDR3 nucleotides read TGCGCCAGCAGCCAAGATTGGTTAGGACAGGGTAGCACCGGGGAGCTGTTTTTT. Amino acid sequence: CASSQDWLGQGSTGELFF.

The chain is built from TRBV5-6 and TRBJ1-3; D gene uncertain. V lost 2 bases and J lost 3, with 15 bases in between. CDR1 and CDR2 from the germline V gene are SGHDT and YYEEEE. This CDR3 is 16 amino acids long. The CDR3 coding sequence is TGTGCCAGCAGCTTCAACATTGGCATCATTGGAAACACCATATATTTT. This gives the protein CASSFNIGIIGNTIYF. Full variable domain (remainder filled in from reference TRBV5-6 and TRBJ1-3): DAGVTQSPTHLIKTRGQQVTLRCSPKSGHDTVSWYQQALGQGPQFIFQYYEEEERQRGNFPDRFSGHQFPNYSSELNVNALLLGDSALYLCASSFNIGIIGNTIYFGEGSWLTVV.

The chain has TRBV2 and TRBJ2-2, with D possibly TRBD2 on 7 matching bases. This CDR3 region has 16 residues. The V gene's germline CDR1 is SNHLY and CDR2 FYNNEI. V was clipped by 6 bases and J by 0 bases, with 14 bases between them. Here the CDR3 DNA reads TGTGCCAGCAGGGGAGGGGGTCGTTCGAACACCGGGGAGCTGTTTTTT. Translating it yields CASRGGGRSNTGELFF.